This entry features one T cell receptor (beta chain) sequence. Germline CDR1 reads SQVTM; CDR2 reads ANQGSEA. The CDR3 is made up of 13 amino acids. Trimming shortened V by 4 bases and J by 8 bases, and 17 bases separated the two germline ends. When the RNA was reverse transcribed, random hexamers were used with an input of about 0.45 to 1 ug. TCRdb independently ran MiXCR on the immunoSEQ multiplex PCR reads; one entry per CDR3 protein. The repertoire holds about 200,000 distinct CDR3 sequences, with 85% to 95% as singletons. The data belong to a study of CD8 T cells in Susac syndrome. The V and J genes are TRBV29-1 and TRBJ1-2; tentatively, D is TRBD1 (5 bases). The source material was CD4+ T cells from PBMCs. The TCR was taken from a human donor in good health. The CDR3 region has the DNA TGCAGCGTTGGTTCAGACGGGGGTCGGGGCTACACCTTC. Its translation is CSVGSDGGRGYTF.